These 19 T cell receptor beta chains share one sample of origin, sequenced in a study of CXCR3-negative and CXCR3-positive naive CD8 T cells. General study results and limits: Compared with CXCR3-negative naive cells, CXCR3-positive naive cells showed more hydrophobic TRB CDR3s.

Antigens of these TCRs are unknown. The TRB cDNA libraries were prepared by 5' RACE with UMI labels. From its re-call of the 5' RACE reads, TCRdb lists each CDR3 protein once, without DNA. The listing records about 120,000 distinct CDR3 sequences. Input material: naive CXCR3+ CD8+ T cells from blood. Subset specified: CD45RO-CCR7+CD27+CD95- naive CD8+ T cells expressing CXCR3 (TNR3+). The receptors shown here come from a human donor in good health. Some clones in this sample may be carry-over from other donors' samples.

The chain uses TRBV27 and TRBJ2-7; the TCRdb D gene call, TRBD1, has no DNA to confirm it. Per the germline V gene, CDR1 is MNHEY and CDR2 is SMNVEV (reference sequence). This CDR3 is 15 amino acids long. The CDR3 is CASSLSPLTGREQYF.

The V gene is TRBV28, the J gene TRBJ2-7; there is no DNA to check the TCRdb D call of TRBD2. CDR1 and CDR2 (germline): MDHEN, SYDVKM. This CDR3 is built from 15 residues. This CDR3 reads CASSLLAGGTYEQYF.

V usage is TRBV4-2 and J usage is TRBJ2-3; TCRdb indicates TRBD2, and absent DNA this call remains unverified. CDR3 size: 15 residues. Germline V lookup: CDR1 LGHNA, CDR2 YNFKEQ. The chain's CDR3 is CASSQVDISGDTQYF.

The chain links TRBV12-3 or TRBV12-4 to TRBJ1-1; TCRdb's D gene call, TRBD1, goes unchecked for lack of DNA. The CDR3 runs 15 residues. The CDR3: CASSFPEEPGQQAFF.

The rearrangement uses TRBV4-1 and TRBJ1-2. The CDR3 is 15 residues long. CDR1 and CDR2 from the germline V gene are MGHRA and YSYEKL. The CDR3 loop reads CASSQYDSANYGYTF.

The CDR3 is CASSWDRAGNTIYF. The rearrangement joins TRBV11-2 to TRBJ1-3; TCRdb returns TRBD1, unconfirmable since there is no DNA. The CDR3 contains 14 residues. CDR1 and CDR2 (germline): SGHAT, FQNNGV.

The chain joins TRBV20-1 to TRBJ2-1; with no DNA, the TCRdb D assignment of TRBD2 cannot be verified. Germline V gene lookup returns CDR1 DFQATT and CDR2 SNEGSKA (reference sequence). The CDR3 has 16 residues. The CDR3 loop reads CSARQLALSSYNEQFF.

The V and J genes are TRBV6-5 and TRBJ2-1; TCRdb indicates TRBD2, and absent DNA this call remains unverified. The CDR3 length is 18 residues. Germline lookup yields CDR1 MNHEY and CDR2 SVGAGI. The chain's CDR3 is CASSYSLAGAGSYNEQFF.

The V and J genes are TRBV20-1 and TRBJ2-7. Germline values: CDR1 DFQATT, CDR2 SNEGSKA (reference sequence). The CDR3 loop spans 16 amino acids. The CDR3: CSARDPQAPTSYEQYF.

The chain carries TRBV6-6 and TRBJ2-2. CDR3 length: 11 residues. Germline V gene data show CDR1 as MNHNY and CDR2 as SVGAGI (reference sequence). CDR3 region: CASTGPGELFF.

The CDR3 here is CASSFMTDTQYF. The chain employs TRBV7-9 and TRBJ2-3. CDR1 and CDR2 (germline): SEHNR, FQNEAQ (reference sequence). This CDR3 is built from 12 residues.

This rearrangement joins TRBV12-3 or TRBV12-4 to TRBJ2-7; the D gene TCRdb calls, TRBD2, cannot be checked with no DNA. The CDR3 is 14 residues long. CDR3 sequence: CASSFSLPDYEQYF.

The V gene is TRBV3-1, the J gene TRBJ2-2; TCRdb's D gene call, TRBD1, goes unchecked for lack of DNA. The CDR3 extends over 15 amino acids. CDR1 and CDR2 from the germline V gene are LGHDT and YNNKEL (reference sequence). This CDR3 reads CASSHGRGTTGELFF.

CDR3 loop: CGATMVFGGETQYF. The chain joins TRBV20-1 to TRBJ2-5; the D call from TCRdb, TRBD1, cannot be confirmed without DNA. Germline loops: CDR1 DFQATT, CDR2 SNEGSKA (reference sequence). The CDR3 has 14 residues.

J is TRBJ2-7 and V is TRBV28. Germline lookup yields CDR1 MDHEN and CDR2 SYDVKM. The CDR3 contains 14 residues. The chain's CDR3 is CASSFVAMSYEQYF.

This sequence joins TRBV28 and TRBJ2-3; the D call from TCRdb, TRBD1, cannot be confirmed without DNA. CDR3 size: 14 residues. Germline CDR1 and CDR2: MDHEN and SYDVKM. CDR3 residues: CASSIDRPPDTQYF.

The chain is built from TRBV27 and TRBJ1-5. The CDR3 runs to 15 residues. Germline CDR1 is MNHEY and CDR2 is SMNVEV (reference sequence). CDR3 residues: CASSLTVGSNQPQHF.

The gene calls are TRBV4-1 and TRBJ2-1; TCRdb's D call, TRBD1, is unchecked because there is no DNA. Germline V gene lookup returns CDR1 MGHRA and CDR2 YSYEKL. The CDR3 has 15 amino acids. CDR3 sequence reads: CASSADPRTYNEQFF.

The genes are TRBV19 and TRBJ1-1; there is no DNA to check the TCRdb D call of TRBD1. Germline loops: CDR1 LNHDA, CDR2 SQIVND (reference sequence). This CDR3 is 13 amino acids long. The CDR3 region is CASRGTVNTEAFF.